This T cell receptor beta chain was profiled in a study of OX40 agonist ivuxolimab in advanced cancers. Clones were sequenced by immunoSEQ multiplex PCR, and TCRdb holds only the in-frame ones, with some missing. The sample has some 44,000 clones, around 85% seen once. Germline V gene sequence: CDR1 MRHNA, CDR2 SNTAGT. This CDR3 has 15 amino acids. V dropped 6 bases and J dropped 4; count of bases not matched to a gene: 2. The J gene is TRBJ2-1, the V gene TRBV6-4; TRBD2 agrees at 14 bases. The sequenced sample was CD4+ or CD8+ T cells sorted from blood, obtained in a trial of the OX40 agonist ivuxolimab. The sequence came from an adult with an advanced solid tumor such as melanoma, head and neck, liver or kidney cancer. The CDR3 protein is CASRRLAGGYNEQFF. CDR3 in DNA: TGTGCCAGCAGACGACTAGCGGGAGGGTACAATGAGCAGTTCTTC.